The 27 T cell receptor beta chains presented below share a single source sample, sequenced in a study of T cell responses to AZD1222 COVID-19 vaccine. TCRdb keeps only in-frame clones here, not all; method: immunoSEQ multiplex PCR. The sample holds about 150,000 clones; over 85% are singletons and the top ten take about 19%. Sequenced here: peripheral blood, sampled on day 0 of AZD1222 vaccination. The receptors derive from an adult in good health.

This chain uses TRBV7-2 with TRBJ2-6, with D possibly being TRBD1 (5 bases). CDR3 length: 15 amino acids. V lost 2 bases and J lost 5, with 10 bases in between. Germline V CDR1 and CDR2: SGHTA, FQGNSA. The CDR3 region has the DNA TGTGCCAGCAGCTTATGGCAGGGTAGGGCCAACGTCCTGACTTTC. Residues: CASSLWQGRANVLTF. Supplemented by reference TRBV7-2 and TRBJ2-6, the full variable domain reads GAGVSQSPSNKVTEKGKDVELRCDPISGHTALYWYRQSLGQGLEFLIYFQGNSAPDKSGLPSDRFSAERTGGSVSTLTIQRTQQEDSAVYLCASSLWQGRANVLTFGAGSRLTVL.

This clone was seen a handful of times. The junction shows a germline mismatch at one end, possibly a read error. The chain carries TRBV9 and TRBJ1-5, with D perhaps matching TRBD1 (6 bases). Germline loops: CDR1 SGDLS, CDR2 YYNGEE. CDR3 size: 15 residues. The CDR3, as DNA: TGTGCCAGCAGCGCCGAGGGGGGCGTGAATCGGCCCCAGCATTTT. Protein: CASSAEGGVNRPQHF.

This chain connects TRBV5-1 to TRBJ1-1; D gene uncertain. The CDR3 length is 15 residues. Germline-derived CDR1 and CDR2 are SGHRS and YFSETQ. Trimming shortened V by 0 bases and J by 9 bases, and 18 bases separated the two germline ends. The CDR3: CASSLAHPGLTQAFF. Here the CDR3 DNA reads TGCGCCAGCAGCTTGGCCCACCCCGGCTTGACGCAAGCTTTCTTT.

The chain uses TRBV5-1 and TRBJ2-7, with TRBD1 matching 9 bases. This CDR3 is built from 16 residues. V dropped 0 bases and J dropped 3; count of bases not matched to a gene: 7. Germline CDR1 reads SGHRS; CDR2 reads YFSETQ. As DNA, the CDR3 is TGCGCCAGCAGCTTGGACCCCGGGGGACAGGGCTACGAGCAGTACTTC. Translating it yields CASSLDPGGQGYEQYF.

The chain joins TRBV27 to TRBJ1-1; D gene ambiguous. The CDR3 has 15 amino acids. Per the germline V gene, CDR1 is MNHEY and CDR2 is SMNVEV (reference sequence). V lost 0 bases and J lost 7, with 15 bases in between. The CDR3, as DNA: TGTGCCAGCAGTTTATCACCCAAATCAGGCAATGAAGCTTTCTTT. Protein product: CASSLSPKSGNEAFF.

This chain links TRBV5-1 with TRBJ2-7; 10 positions match TRBD1. Germline V CDR1 and CDR2: SGHRS, YFSETQ. The J segment lost 2 bases and the V segment lost 4 bases, leaving 3 bases of the junction unmatched. CDR3 length equals 14 residues. The CDR3 DNA follows: TGCGCCAGCAGCGACAGGGGGCCCACCTACGAGCAGTACTTC. It codes for CASSDRGPTYEQYF.

This chain links TRBV6-5 with TRBJ1-5; TRBD1 might be the D (6 bases). V lost 6 bases and J 5 bases, leaving 14 bases between the germline ends. Germline loops: CDR1 MNHEY, CDR2 SVGAGI. The CDR3 runs 14 residues. CDR3 amino acids: CASRPTGRHQPQHF. The CDR3 DNA sequence: TGTGCCAGCAGGCCTACAGGGCGCCATCAGCCCCAGCATTTT.

This clone was observed once. V is TRBV2 and J is TRBJ2-3; TRBD1 is a possible D gene (6 bases). This CDR3 has 15 amino acids. Germline assignment: CDR1 SNHLY and CDR2 FYNNEI. The ends were cut back, 6 bases at V and 0 bases at J, with 13 bases in the middle. The CDR3 DNA reads TGTGCCAGCAGGGGGGCGGCCTATAGCACAGATACGCAGTATTTT. Translation: CASRGAAYSTDTQYF. The complete variable domain, with remaining parts taken from reference TRBV2 and TRBJ2-3, reads EPEVTQTPSHQVTQMGQEVILRCVPISNHLYFYWYRQILGQKVEFLVSFYNNEISEKSEIFDDQFSVERPDGSNFTLKIRSTKLEDSAMYFCASRGAAYSTDTQYFGPGTRLTVL.

The V gene is TRBV27, the J gene TRBJ1-5, with a weak D call TRBD1 (6 bases). The CDR3 is 17 amino acids. Germline V CDR1 and CDR2: MNHEY, SMNVEV (reference sequence). The V end was cut by 6 bases, the J end by 0 bases, with 18 bases between. DNA for the CDR3: TGTGCCAGCAGGGACAGCTCCGGACGTTATAGCAATCAGCCCCAGCATTTT. Translation gives CASRDSSGRYSNQPQHF.

This clone came up a few times. V gene TRBV29-1 combines with J gene TRBJ1-4; D unresolved. The CDR3 has 14 residues. Trimming took off 3 bases at V and 0 bases at J, with 8 bases between the two ends. Germline V CDR1 and CDR2: SQVTM, ANQGSEA. This CDR3 is CSVDGGPTNEKLFF. CDR3 sequence (DNA): TGCAGCGTTGACGGCGGCCCAACTAATGAAAAACTGTTTTTT.

The chain is built from TRBV6-2 or TRBV6-3 and TRBJ2-1, with 7 bases aligning to TRBD2. Trimming at V came to 5 bases and at J to 2 bases, leaving 6 bases not matched to a gene. This CDR3 spans 15 amino acids. The V gene's germline CDR1 is MNHEY and CDR2 SVGEGT. The CDR3 DNA follows: TGTGCCAGCAGTCTGTGGGCGGGGGCCTACAATGAGCAGTTCTTC. This gives the protein CASSLWAGAYNEQFF.

This clone was observed a handful of times. This chain connects TRBV9 to TRBJ2-1; D not certain. The V gene lost 3 bases and the J gene lost 5 bases, with 3 bases spanning the gap. CDR1 and CDR2 from the germline V gene are SGDLS and YYNGEE. CDR3 size: 11 residues. CDR3 protein: CASSADNEQFF. The CDR3 nucleotides are TGTGCCAGCAGCGCCGACAATGAGCAGTTCTTC.

The V call is TRBV6-4, the J call TRBJ1-2, with D possibly being TRBD1 (5 bases). The CDR3 runs 15 residues. The V and J ends lost 3 bases and 7 bases respectively, with 18 bases between them. Germline assignment: CDR1 MRHNA and CDR2 SNTAGT. CDR3 in DNA: TGTGCCAGCAGTGAAACCTTCGCCGGGACCGGTGGCTACACCTTC. Translated: CASSETFAGTGGYTF.

This clone appeared once. V is TRBV19 and J is TRBJ1-5; D gene ambiguous. There are 13 residues in the CDR3. Per the germline V gene, CDR1 is LNHDA and CDR2 is SQIVND (reference sequence). Deletions cut 3 bases from V and 6 bases from J, with 9 bases between. As DNA, the CDR3 is TGTGCCAGTAGTATGGAAGGGATTCAGCCCCAGCATTTT. This codes for CASSMEGIQPQHF.

The chain uses TRBV18 and TRBJ1-1; D uncertain. CDR1 KGHSH and CDR2 LQKENI come from the germline V gene. The CDR3 length is 16 residues. The germline V and J ends were trimmed by 8 bases and 1 base, with 20 bases remaining between them. The CDR3 region has the DNA TGTGCCAGCATCACGGATTCTTTAGGGTGGAACACTGAAGCTTTCTTT. It specifies CASITDSLGWNTEAFF.

The CDR3 reads CASSLGGRGSTGELFF. The DNA for the CDR3 is TGTGCCAGCAGCTTGGGCGGGAGGGGGAGCACCGGGGAGCTGTTTTTT. The chain joins TRBV7-6 to TRBJ2-2, with TRBD2 matching 9 bases. Trimming removed 3 bases from V and 4 bases from J; junction bases left unmatched: 6. This CDR3 contains 16 residues. Germline values: CDR1 SGHVS, CDR2 FNYEAQ. Filled out from reference TRBV7-6 and TRBJ2-2, the complete variable domain reads GAGVSQSPRYKVTKRGQDVALRCDPISGHVSLYWYRQALGQGPEFLTYFNYEAQQDKSGLPNDRFSAERPEGSISTLTIQRTEQRDSAMYRCASSLGGRGSTGELFFGEGSRLTVL.

The V call is TRBV6-5, the J call TRBJ1-5, with 7 bases aligning to TRBD1. The CDR3 totals 14 residues. After removal of 8 bases from V and 7 bases from J, the junction contained 11 bases not matched to a gene. Germline CDR1 and CDR2: MNHEY and SVGAGI. The CDR3 DNA sequence: TGTGCCAGCCGGGAACAGGGGTTAGGGCAGCCCCAGCATTTT. It codes for CASREQGLGQPQHF.

The chain links TRBV19 to TRBJ2-4; 10 bases are shared with TRBD2. The CDR3 extends over 16 amino acids. The trim removed 7 bases at V and 4 bases at J, leaving 10 bases unmatched. CDR1 and CDR2 (germline): LNHDA, SQIVND (reference sequence). CDR3 sequence: CASTEGLAGAKNIQYF. The CDR3 DNA is TGTGCCAGTACCGAAGGGCTAGCGGGAGCAAAAAACATTCAGTACTTC.

This rearrangement joins TRBV19 to TRBJ1-6; D not certain. Germline V gene lookup returns CDR1 LNHDA and CDR2 SQIVND (reference sequence). Trimming took 4 bases from V and 6 from J, leaving 7 bases between them. This CDR3 comprises 13 residues. CDR3 region: CASSTASNSPLHF. In DNA, the CDR3 is TGTGCCAGTAGTACAGCGTCTAATTCACCCCTCCACTTT.

This chain connects TRBV3-1 (or the pseudogene TRBV3-2) to TRBJ1-4; no clear D. The V and J ends lost 4 bases and 8 bases respectively, with 20 bases between them. From germline, CDR1 is LGHDT and CDR2 YNNKEL (reference sequence). CDR3 size: 16 residues. CDR3 loop: CASSPHPEETWEKLFF. The CDR3 bases are TGTGCCAGCAGCCCCCATCCAGAGGAGACGTGGGAAAAACTGTTTTTT.

The chain uses TRBV5-1 and TRBJ1-4; a possible D gene is TRBD1 (5 bases). V dropped 0 bases and J dropped 8 bases, with 11 bases sitting between them. Germline CDR1 SGHRS, CDR2 YFSETQ. This CDR3 contains 14 residues. The CDR3 sequence: CASSLEGRGEKLFF. The CDR3 coding sequence is TGCGCCAGCAGCTTGGAGGGGAGGGGAGAAAAACTGTTTTTT.

V is TRBV14 and J is TRBJ1-1; D ambiguous. V was shortened by 3 bases and J by 5 bases, with 19 bases between the two germline ends. This CDR3 spans 16 amino acids. Germline V lookup: CDR1 SGHDN, CDR2 FVKESK. The CDR3 DNA reads TGTGCCAGCAGCCAGGAAGGGCCTGGTGCTGGTACTGAAGCTTTCTTT. Protein product: CASSQEGPGAGTEAFF.

This clone occurred a few times. The chain recombines TRBV19 with TRBJ2-2, with unresolved D. Trimming cost V 7 bases and J 4 bases, with 4 bases left between them. Germline CDR1 reads LNHDA; CDR2 reads SQIVND (reference sequence). The length of the CDR3 is 11 residues. CDR3 nucleotide sequence: TGTGCCAGTATAGCCACCGGGGAGCTGTTTTTT. This encodes CASIATGELFF.

The chain employs TRBV12-3 or TRBV12-4 and TRBJ1-2, with unresolved D. The V end was cut by 3 bases, the J end by 4 bases, with 9 bases between. The CDR3 is 13 amino acids. The CDR3 sequence is CASSFGRSYGYTF. The CDR3 DNA follows: TGTGCCAGCAGTTTCGGCAGAAGCTATGGCTACACCTTC.

The rearrangement links TRBV11-3 to TRBJ2-1; 12 positions match TRBD2. The germline V gene has CDR1 SGHNT and CDR2 YENEEA. The CDR3 length is 15 residues. Trimming cost V 6 bases and J 8 bases; bases outside gene matches: 8. CDR3 amino acids: CASSPGLAGRYEQFF. The CDR3 DNA follows: TGTGCCAGCAGTCCCGGACTAGCGGGAAGGTATGAGCAGTTCTTC.

The chain recombines TRBV18 with TRBJ2-1, with D possibly TRBD2 on 7 matching bases. Germline lookup yields CDR1 KGHSH and CDR2 LQKENI. The V end lost 3 bases, the J end lost 0 bases, and 15 bases lay between the germline ends. The CDR3 has 17 residues. The CDR3 DNA is TGTGCCAGCTCACCCTCTAGGGGGAGGGGCTCCTACAATGAGCAGTTCTTC. Translated, it gives CASSPSRGRGSYNEQFF. Together with reference TRBV18 and TRBJ2-1, the CDR3 gives the full variable domain: NAGVMQNPRHLVRRRGQEARLRCSPMKGHSHVYWYRQLPEEGLKFMVYLQKENIIDESGMPKERFSAEFPKEGPSILRIQQVVRGDSAAYFCASSPSRGRGSYNEQFFGPGTRLTVL.

This clone was counted between two and nine times. The chain recombines TRBV2 with TRBJ1-2; D not resolved. The V end lost 1 base, the J end lost 0 bases, and 6 bases lay between the germline ends. CDR1 and CDR2 (germline): SNHLY, FYNNEI. CDR3 length equals 14 residues. CDR3 coding DNA: TGTGCCAGCAGTGAAGAGGGTACTAACTATGGCTACACCTTC. Residues: CASSEEGTNYGYTF.